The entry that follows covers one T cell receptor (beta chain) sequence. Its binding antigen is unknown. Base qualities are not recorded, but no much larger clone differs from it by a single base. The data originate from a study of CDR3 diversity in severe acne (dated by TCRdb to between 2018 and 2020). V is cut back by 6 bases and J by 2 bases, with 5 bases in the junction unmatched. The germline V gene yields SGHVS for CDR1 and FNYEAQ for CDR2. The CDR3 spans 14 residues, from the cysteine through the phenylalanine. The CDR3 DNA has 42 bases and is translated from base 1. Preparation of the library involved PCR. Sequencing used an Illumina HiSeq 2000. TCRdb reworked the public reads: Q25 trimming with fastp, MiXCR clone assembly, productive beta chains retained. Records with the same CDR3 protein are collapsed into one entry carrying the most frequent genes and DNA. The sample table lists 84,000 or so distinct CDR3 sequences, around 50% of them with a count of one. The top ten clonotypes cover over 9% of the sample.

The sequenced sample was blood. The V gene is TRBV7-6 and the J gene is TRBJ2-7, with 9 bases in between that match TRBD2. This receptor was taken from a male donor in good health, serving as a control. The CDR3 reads CASSASGVPYEQYF. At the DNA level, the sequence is TGTGCCAGCAGTGCTAGCGGGGTACCCTACGAGCAGTACTTC.